This note documents a single T cell receptor beta chain sequence. The antigen remains undetermined. Data came from immunoSEQ multiplex PCR; TCRdb stores just in-frame clones and leaves some out. The table includes around 380,000 clones, roughly nine tenths detected once. Sample treatment: roughly 20 received Ad26.COV2.S at low or high dose, single or two shots; several received placebo; per-sample allocation not given. The investigators took samples on day 63 after the first vaccine or placebo injection. The data derive from a study of Ad26.COV2.S vaccination and SARS-CoV-2 variants. Overall study: Participants got Ad26.COV2.S intramuscularly, once or twice 56 days apart.

Study results and limitations: After vaccination, reports described spike-specific CD8+ and CD4+ T cell responses as showing substantial breadth. Ad26.COV2.S recipients had broader spike-specific TCRs (P = 0.0014).

Per germline, CDR1 MGHRA and CDR2 YSYEKL. The CDR3 runs 15 residues. The V gene lost 1 base and the J gene lost 1 base, with 10 bases spanning the gap. The TCR comes from a person between 18 and 59 years old who received the Ad26.COV2.S COVID-19 vaccine or a placebo. This material consisted of peripheral blood, taken in a trial of Ad26.COV2.S vaccine versus placebo. The chain joins TRBV4-1 to TRBJ1-1; D gene uncertain. This CDR3 is CASSQGEEKNTEAFF. The CDR3 region has the DNA TGCGCCAGCAGCCAAGGTGAAGAGAAGAACACTGAAGCTTTCTTT.